These 28 T cell receptor beta chains originate from one sample sequenced in a study of blood T cell repertoires in COVID-19. Assay: immunoSEQ multiplex PCR; the TCRdb copy retains only in-frame clones and omits some. This sample yields around 75,000 clones, of which approximately 86% are seen a single time; about 4% belongs to the top ten. The specimen sequenced was peripheral blood. These receptors were collected from a man aged 65 to 85 with active COVID-19.

The rearrangement uses TRBV12-3 or TRBV12-4 and TRBJ2-1; D is perhaps TRBD1 (5 bases). Trimming left V 7 bases short and J 9 bases short, with 10 bases between. The CDR3 runs 11 residues. The CDR3 loop is CASTRVGEQFF. As DNA, the CDR3 is TGTGCCAGCACCAGGGTGGGTGAGCAGTTCTTC.

The rearrangement links TRBV5-5 to TRBJ2-3; the match to TRBD1 covers 7 bases. CDR3 length equals 17 residues. Germline CDR1 is SGHKS and CDR2 is YYEKEE (reference sequence). The junction had 13 bases not matched to a gene; V was cut back by 5 bases and J by 1 base. CDR3 sequence: CASRQGQSNQGTDTQYF. The DNA of the CDR3 is TGTGCCAGCAGACAGGGGCAGTCTAACCAGGGCACAGATACGCAGTATTTT. Using reference TRBV5-5 and TRBJ2-3 for the parts outside the CDR3, the full variable domain is DAGVTQSPTHLIKTRGQQVTLRCSPISGHKSVSWYQQVLGQGPQFIFQYYEKEERGRGNFPDRFSARQFPNYSSELNVNALLLGDSALYLCASRQGQSNQGTDTQYFGPGTRLTVL.

This clone was picked up a small number of times. The chain has TRBV28 and TRBJ2-7; 9 bases line up with TRBD2. This CDR3 is built from 14 residues. The germline V gene encodes CDR1 MDHEN and CDR2 SYDVKM. Trimming took 6 bases from V and 4 from J; bases not matched to a gene: 7. This chain's CDR3 is CASSPAGGRYEQYF. The CDR3, as DNA: TGTGCCAGCAGCCCCGCGGGGGGGAGATACGAGCAGTACTTC.

This rearrangement joins TRBV6-2 or TRBV6-3 to TRBJ2-7; 8 nucleotides match TRBD1. With 5 bases clipped from V and 0 bases from J, the junction kept 6 bases outside the gene matches. There are 15 residues in the CDR3. CDR1 MNHEY and CDR2 SVGEGT come from the germline V gene. CDR3 coding DNA: TGTGCCAGCAGTCCCCGGACAGGGAGCTCCTACGAGCAGTACTTC. Amino acid sequence: CASSPRTGSSYEQYF.

The gene calls are TRBV28 and TRBJ1-3; D not resolved. Trimming removed 6 bases from V and 0 bases from J, with 3 bases in between. Germline values: CDR1 MDHEN, CDR2 SYDVKM. This CDR3 is built from 12 residues. As DNA, the CDR3 is TGTGCCAGCAGGAGCTCTGGAAACACCATATATTTT. Translating gives CASRSSGNTIYF. The variable domain in full, completed from reference TRBV28 and TRBJ1-3, reads DVKVTQSSRYLVKRTGEKVFLECVQDMDHENMFWYRQDPGLGLRLIYFSYDVKMKEKGDIPEGYSVSREKKERFSLILESASTNQTSMYLCASRSSGNTIYFGEGSWLTVV.

The V call is TRBV6-5, the J call TRBJ1-2, with 8 positions matching TRBD1. After removal of 6 bases from V and 4 bases from J, the junction contained 10 bases not matched to a gene. The CDR3 is 15 residues long. Germline CDR1 MNHEY, CDR2 SVGAGI. The DNA of the CDR3 is TGTGCCAGCAGCCCCGACAGGGGAGGTCCCTATGGCTACACCTTC. Translating gives CASSPDRGGPYGYTF.

This clone was detected a few times. This chain uses TRBV7-2 with TRBJ1-6; D remains unclear. The CDR3 covers 15 residues. Trimming removed 5 bases from V and 2 bases from J, with 10 bases in between. Germline V gives CDR1 SGHTA, CDR2 FQGNSA. This CDR3 reads CASSGRGTYNSPLHF. CDR3 bases: TGTGCCAGCAGCGGGCGGGGAACCTATAATTCACCCCTCCACTTT.

V gene TRBV6-4 combines with J gene TRBJ2-3, with 10 bases lining up with TRBD1. Per the germline V gene, CDR1 is MRHNA and CDR2 is SNTAGT. J was trimmed by 4 bases and V by 6 bases; bases with no gene match: 10. This CDR3 contains 16 residues. Here the CDR3 reads CASSARTGGGSDTQYF. CDR3 sequence (DNA): TGTGCCAGCAGCGCCAGGACAGGGGGTGGCTCAGATACGCAGTATTTT.

This rearrangement joins TRBV7-9 to TRBJ2-3; perhaps TRBD1 as D (6 bases). This CDR3 is 11 amino acids long. Trimming removed 5 bases from V and 10 bases from J, with 10 bases in between. Germline V lookup: CDR1 SEHNR, CDR2 FQNEAQ (reference sequence). The CDR3 sequence is CASSPPGAQYF. DNA of the CDR3: TGTGCCAGCAGCCCCCCAGGGGCGCAGTATTTT.

The genes are TRBV4-1 and TRBJ2-2; 10 nucleotides line up with TRBD2. Germline loops: CDR1 MGHRA, CDR2 YSYEKL. The CDR3 sequence is 15 residues long. J was trimmed by 4 bases and V by 5 bases; bases with no gene match: 4. CDR3: CASSTRLAGTGELFF. DNA for the CDR3: TGCGCCAGCAGCACACGACTAGCGGGCACCGGGGAGCTGTTTTTT.

This clone has more than one count but fewer than ten. This chain joins TRBV5-1 and TRBJ2-1, with TRBD2 matching over 7 bases. Losses at the gene ends were 0 bases for V and 8 bases for J; bases not matched to a gene: 8. The CDR3 is made up of 15 amino acids. Looked up from germline, CDR1 is SGHRS and CDR2 is YFSETQ. CDR3 amino acids: CASSLEGLRFDEQFF. The CDR3 bases are TGCGCCAGCAGCTTGGAGGGACTACGGTTCGATGAGCAGTTCTTC.

This clone showed up just once. The rearrangement links TRBV15 to TRBJ2-2, with D maybe TRBD2 (7 bases). The CDR3 covers 16 residues. Germline assignment: CDR1 LNHNV and CDR2 YYDKDF (reference sequence). V was pared by 0 bases and J by 4 bases, with 12 bases between. The CDR3 protein is CATSRDRGAITGELFF. CDR3 DNA: TGTGCCACCAGCAGAGACCGGGGGGCCATCACCGGGGAGCTGTTTTTT.

The rearrangement joins TRBV5-5 to TRBJ2-7, with 9 bases that match TRBD2. The CDR3 is 13 amino acids. The V segment lost 7 bases and the J segment 0 bases; nucleotides outside the gene matches: 2. Germline CDR1 and CDR2: SGHKS and YYEKEE (reference sequence). This CDR3 reads CASRTSDSYEQYF. In nucleotides, the CDR3 is TGTGCCAGCCGGACTAGCGACTCCTACGAGCAGTACTTC. Filled out from reference TRBV5-5 and TRBJ2-7, the complete variable domain reads DAGVTQSPTHLIKTRGQQVTLRCSPISGHKSVSWYQQVLGQGPQFIFQYYEKEERGRGNFPDRFSARQFPNYSSELNVNALLLGDSALYLCASRTSDSYEQYFGPGTRLTVT.

This clone appeared once. V usage is TRBV7-8 and J usage is TRBJ2-1, with D perhaps TRBD2 (5 bases). This CDR3 comprises 15 residues. V was clipped by 1 base and J by 6 bases, with 13 bases between them. Per the germline V gene, CDR1 is SGHVS and CDR2 is FQNEAQ. CDR3 protein: CASSLVSGGRNEQFF. CDR3 DNA: TGTGCCAGCAGCTTAGTGTCCGGCGGGCGCAATGAGCAGTTCTTC.

The V call is TRBV10-3, the J call TRBJ2-5; D call uncertain. The V end was cut by 6 bases, the J end by 5 bases, with 10 bases between. CDR3 length equals 12 residues. Per the germline V gene, CDR1 is ENHRY and CDR2 is SYGVKD. This CDR3 is CAISPAGETQYF. CDR3 coding DNA: TGTGCCATCAGCCCAGCCGGGGAGACCCAGTACTTC.

V gene TRBV30 combines with J gene TRBJ2-1; possible D gene TRBD2, 5 bases. Germline V gene sequence: CDR1 GTSNPN, CDR2 SVGIG (reference sequence). The CDR3 runs to 12 residues. V lost 4 bases, J lost 9 bases, and 13 bases lay in between. The CDR3 sequence is CAWTPGVGEQFF. In DNA form, the CDR3 reads TGTGCCTGGACCCCCGGGGTGGGTGAGCAGTTCTTC.

The chain recombines TRBV29-1 with TRBJ2-3; D perhaps matches TRBD2 (5 bases). The V gene lost 4 bases and the J gene lost 2 bases, with 13 bases spanning the gap. The CDR3 contains 14 residues. CDR1 and CDR2 from the germline V gene are SQVTM and ANQGSEA. CDR3 sequence (DNA): TGCAGCGTTGTAGGCGGGTCCCTCACAGATACGCAGTATTTT. Protein product: CSVVGGSLTDTQYF.

The rearrangement uses TRBV19 and TRBJ2-1, with 8 bases identical to TRBD2. Germline assignment: CDR1 LNHDA and CDR2 SQIVND (reference sequence). After removal of 10 bases from V and 1 base from J, the junction contained 3 bases not matched to a gene. This CDR3 comprises 13 residues. CDR3: CATREGSYNEQFF. CDR3 DNA: TGTGCCACCCGGGAGGGGTCCTACAATGAGCAGTTCTTC.

The chain joins TRBV10-3 to TRBJ2-7, with D perhaps matching TRBD2 (5 bases). Germline V gene data show CDR1 as ENHRY and CDR2 as SYGVKD. Trimming took 4 bases from V and 9 from J, leaving 13 bases between them. The CDR3 length is 12 residues. In DNA form, the CDR3 reads TGTGCCATCAGTGGAGTGGACTCCCGGCAGTACTTC. This sequence encodes CAISGVDSRQYF.

The V call is TRBV6-5, the J call TRBJ2-1, with a weak D call TRBD1 (7 bases). Looked up from germline, CDR1 is MNHEY and CDR2 is SVGAGI. V shed 10 bases and J shed 0 bases, with 13 bases lying between them. This CDR3 is 14 amino acids long. CDR3 sequence: CATAGGNSYNEQFF. DNA of the CDR3: TGTGCCACCGCAGGGGGGAACTCCTACAATGAGCAGTTCTTC.

This chain uses TRBV30 with TRBJ2-1, with a weak D call TRBD2 (5 bases). CDR1 is GTSNPN, CDR2 SVGIG, per germline (reference sequence). The CDR3 is made up of 15 amino acids. V lost 1 base, J lost 0 bases, and 10 bases lay in between. The CDR3 nucleotides read TGTGCCTGGAGTGGGAGCGGTTACTCCTACAATGAGCAGTTCTTC. The encoded protein is CAWSGSGYSYNEQFF. The complete variable domain, with remaining parts taken from reference TRBV30 and TRBJ2-1, reads SQTIHQWPATLVQPVGSPLSLECTVEGTSNPNLYWYRQAAGRGLQLLFYSVGIGQISSEVPQNLSASRPQDRQFILSSKKLLLSDSGFYLCAWSGSGYSYNEQFFGPGTRLTVL.

J is TRBJ2-7 and V is TRBV4-2; 9 nucleotides align to TRBD1. V was pared by 3 bases and J by 2 bases, with 2 bases of the junction left unmatched. Germline values: CDR1 LGHNA, CDR2 YNFKEQ. CDR3 length: 14 residues. The CDR3 DNA follows: TGTGCCAGCAGCCACAGACAGGGGGCCTACGAGCAGTACTTC. It encodes CASSHRQGAYEQYF.

V gene TRBV28 combines with J gene TRBJ1-1; D is uncertain. The length of the CDR3 is 14 residues. CDR1 MDHEN and CDR2 SYDVKM come from the germline V gene. Trimming stripped 4 bases from V and 2 bases from J, with 11 bases between. The CDR3 region is CASSSHRPNTEAFF. The CDR3 DNA reads TGTGCCAGCAGTTCTCACAGACCCAACACTGAAGCTTTCTTT. Together with reference TRBV28 and TRBJ1-1, the CDR3 gives the full variable domain: DVKVTQSSRYLVKRTGEKVFLECVQDMDHENMFWYRQDPGLGLRLIYFSYDVKMKEKGDIPEGYSVSREKKERFSLILESASTNQTSMYLCASSSHRPNTEAFFGQGTRLTVV.

The chain joins TRBV18 to TRBJ2-2; D call uncertain. Germline V gene lookup returns CDR1 KGHSH and CDR2 LQKENI. V lost 1 base to trimming and J lost 5 bases, with 8 bases between them. This CDR3 is 14 amino acids long. The CDR3 DNA reads as TGTGCCAGCTCACCACTTCCAACTACCGGGGAGCTGTTTTTT. Translating gives CASSPLPTTGELFF.

The rearrangement uses TRBV18 and TRBJ2-5, with 12 positions matching TRBD2. The CDR3 spans 16 residues. Losses at the gene ends were 4 bases for V and 1 base for J; bases not matched to a gene: 4. Germline V lookup: CDR1 KGHSH, CDR2 LQKENI. CDR3 sequence reads: CASSRGTSGFQETQYF. The DNA for the CDR3 is TGTGCCAGCTCACGCGGGACTAGCGGGTTCCAAGAGACCCAGTACTTC.

V usage is TRBV30 and J usage is TRBJ1-1; tentatively, D is TRBD1 (6 bases). The CDR3 runs 11 residues. Germline values: CDR1 GTSNPN, CDR2 SVGIG (reference sequence). V lost 8 bases and J 6 bases, leaving 13 bases between the germline ends. CDR3 in amino acids: CASRGWAEAFF. As DNA, the CDR3 is TGTGCCAGCAGGGGCTGGGCTGAAGCTTTCTTT.

The V and J genes are TRBV5-1 and TRBJ2-5, with TRBD1 matching over 11 bases. Germline V gene lookup returns CDR1 SGHRS and CDR2 YFSETQ. The V segment lost 0 bases and the J segment 4 bases; nucleotides outside the gene matches: 5. The CDR3 is 16 amino acids. CDR3 in DNA: TGCGCCAGCAGCTTGGGCGGACAGGGGGCCGGAGAGACCCAGTACTTC. Translated: CASSLGGQGAGETQYF.

The V call is TRBV9, the J call TRBJ2-1, with a weak D call TRBD2 (5 bases). The CDR3 extends over 13 amino acids. Germline CDR1 is SGDLS and CDR2 is YYNGEE. Between the trimmed V and J ends, which lost 0 bases and 9 bases, there was a span of 10 bases. Written as DNA, the CDR3 is TGTGCCAGCAGCGTAGTGGCGGGTGGTGAGCAGTTCTTC. Its protein product is CASSVVAGGEQFF.